Reported below is one TCR beta chain. This sample was taken from a study of cytomegalovirus exposure and HLA in healthy donors. Some clones are missing from TCRdb's copy, which holds only in-frame ones; the method was immunoSEQ multiplex PCR. Of about 240,000 clones in the sample, 86% were seen once. Trimming took 4 bases from V and 1 from J, leaving 17 bases between them. The CDR3 runs 16 residues. Germline V gene sequence: CDR1 MNHNS, CDR2 SASEGT. This clonotype originated in a woman aged 30 to 39 in good health and CMV-seropositive. Sample: PBMCs. The V gene is TRBV6-1, the J gene TRBJ2-7; weak D call: TRBD1 (7 bases). CDR3 sequence (DNA): TGTGCCAGCAGTGCGCGGGGCTCAGGGGGATCCTACGAGCAGTACTTC. This codes for CASSARGSGGSYEQYF.